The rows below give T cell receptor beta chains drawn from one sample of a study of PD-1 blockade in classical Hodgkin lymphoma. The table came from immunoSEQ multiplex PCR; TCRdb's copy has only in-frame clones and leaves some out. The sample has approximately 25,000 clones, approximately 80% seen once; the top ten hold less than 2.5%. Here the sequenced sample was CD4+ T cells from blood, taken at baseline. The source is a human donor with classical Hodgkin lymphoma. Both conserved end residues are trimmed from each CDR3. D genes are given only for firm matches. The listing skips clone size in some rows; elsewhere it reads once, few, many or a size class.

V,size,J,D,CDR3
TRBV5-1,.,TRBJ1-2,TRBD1,ASSFRQGDGYT
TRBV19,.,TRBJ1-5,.,ASSMGHFDQPQH
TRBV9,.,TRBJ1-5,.,ASSVGEGIGQPQH
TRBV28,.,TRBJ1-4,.,ASSFSPAATNEKLF
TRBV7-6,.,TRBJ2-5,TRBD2,ASSLRAGGMETQY
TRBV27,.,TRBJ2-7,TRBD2,ASSYSGYSYEQY
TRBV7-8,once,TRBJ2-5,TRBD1,ASSPQGETQY
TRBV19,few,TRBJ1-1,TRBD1,ATSSPGTGAEAF
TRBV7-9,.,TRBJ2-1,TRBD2,ASSLIAGGYNEQF
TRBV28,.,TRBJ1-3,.,ASSRSQDHGNTIY
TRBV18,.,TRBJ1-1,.,ASSPIWQFLKVDTEAF
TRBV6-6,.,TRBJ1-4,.,ASSYSPQGSREKLF
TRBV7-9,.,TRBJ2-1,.,ASRGRIYNEQF
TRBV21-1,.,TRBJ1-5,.,ASSKEGDRADSNQPQH
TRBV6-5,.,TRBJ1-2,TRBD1,ASSGGAGTDS
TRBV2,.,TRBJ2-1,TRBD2,ASSEFAGGWNEQF
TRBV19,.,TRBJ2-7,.,ASKGVTTYEQY
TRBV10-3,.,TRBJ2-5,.,AISEDTQETQY
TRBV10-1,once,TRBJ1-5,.,ASNFILQVSYSNQPQH
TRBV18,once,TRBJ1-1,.,ASSPEFFMNTEAF
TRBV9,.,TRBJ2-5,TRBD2,ASSLTSGGPGQTQY
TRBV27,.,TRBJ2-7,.,ASSPRLGEQY
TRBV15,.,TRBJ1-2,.,ATREAGENYGYT
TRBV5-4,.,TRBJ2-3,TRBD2,ASSSARGGRDTQY
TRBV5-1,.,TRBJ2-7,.,ASSLRQPSTGTLSYEQY
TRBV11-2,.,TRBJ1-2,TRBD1,ASSLDPRQGAYLTPYGYT
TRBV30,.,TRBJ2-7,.,AWSVEGMYEQY
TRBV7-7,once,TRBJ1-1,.,ASSFSLGSEAF
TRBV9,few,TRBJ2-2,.,ASRGVSNTGELF
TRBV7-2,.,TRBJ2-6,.,ASSLSRSGANVLT
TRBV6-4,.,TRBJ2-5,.,ASSTNSQETQY
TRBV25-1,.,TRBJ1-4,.,ASSEYRGGASEKLF
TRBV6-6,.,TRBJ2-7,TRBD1,ASRQGFEQY
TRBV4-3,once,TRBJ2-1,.,ASSPLEGPYNEQF
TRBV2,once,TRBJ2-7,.,ASSFIAGPYEQY
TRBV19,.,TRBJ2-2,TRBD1,ASSIGTGQGTGELF
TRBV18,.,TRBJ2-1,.,ASSPVSSYNEQF
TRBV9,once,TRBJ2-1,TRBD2,ASSVALAGAGPDEQF
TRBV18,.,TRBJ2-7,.,ASSPGGGSEQY
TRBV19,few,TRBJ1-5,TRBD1,ASSIDLFSGQLNQPQH
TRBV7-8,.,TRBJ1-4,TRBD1,ASSLRLGQGDSNEKLF
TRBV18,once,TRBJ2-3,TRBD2,ASSPGLAGGLGGTQY
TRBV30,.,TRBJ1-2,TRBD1,AWRGQGRDGYT
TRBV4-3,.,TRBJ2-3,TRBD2,ASSPLVAGGSNAADTQY
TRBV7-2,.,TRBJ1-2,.,ASSLLGGNGGGYT
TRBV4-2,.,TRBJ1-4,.,ASSQGERDFNEKLF
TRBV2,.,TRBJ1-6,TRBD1,ASSLGTAPGVLH
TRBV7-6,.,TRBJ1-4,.,ASSLFLGAGRDEKLF
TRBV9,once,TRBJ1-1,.,ASSVAGVNTEAF
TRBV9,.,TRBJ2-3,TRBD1,ASSVRQGISTDTQY
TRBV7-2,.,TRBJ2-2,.,ASSPRAPSTGELF
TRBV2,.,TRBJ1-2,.,ASSATSYGYT
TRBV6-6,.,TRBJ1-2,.,ASSVTTVNYGYT
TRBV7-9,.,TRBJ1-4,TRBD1,ASREGAGVEKLF